The sequence of this T cell receptor beta chain was determined in a study of cytomegalovirus exposure and HLA in healthy donors. Study overall: HLA-typed donors contributed about 85 million unique TCRs, which were held in an early data release. Findings and limits, study-wide: Despite most TCR sequences being rare, some public TCRs occurred in many donors. TCR beta sequences reportedly predicted most subjects' HLA-A and HLA-B alleles accurately.

In germline, CDR1 is MNHNS, CDR2 SASEGT. The CDR3 contains 16 residues. Between the trimmed V and J ends, which lost 3 bases and 4 bases, there was a span of 15 bases. As for this clone: Its antigen is as yet unknown.

The PCR was carried out with 60 Vbeta primers and 13 Jbeta primers. Clones were read by immunoSEQ multiplex PCR, and TCRdb kept only the in-frame ones, dropping some. Among under 110,000 clones listed, 80% to 90% were seen once. This sequence originates from a man aged 45 to 65 in good health and CMV-seronegative. The sequenced sample consisted of PBMCs. The rearrangement uses TRBV6-1 and TRBJ1-4; D may be TRBD1 (6 bases). The CDR3: CASSDFGQPFNEKLFF. The CDR3 DNA reads TGTGCCAGCAGTGATTTCGGACAGCCCTTTAATGAAAAACTGTTTTTT.